The 31 T cell receptor beta chains in this list originate from one sample, sequenced in a study of T cell repertoires in cytomegalovirus infection (dated by TCRdb to about 2019). Sequencing used an Illumina HiSeq 1500. TCRdb applied fastp at Q25 and MiXCR to the public reads, then kept only in-frame beta chains. Rows matching on CDR3 protein sequence are summarized as one entry with the most common DNA and genes. This sample gives a few hundred thousand distinct CDR3 sequences in total; roughly 13% of them show up just once. Jointly, the top ten make up 8.8% of the sample. Material for sequencing was PBMCs. The source of these receptors is a human donor in good health (CMV status not recorded). Some clones in this sample may be carry-over from other donors' samples.

The gene calls are TRBV11-2 and TRBJ1-3; possible D gene TRBD1, 6 bases. V was trimmed by 2 bases and J by 0 bases, leaving 14 bases between them. The CDR3 is 17 residues long. Germline V gene sequence: CDR1 SGHAT, CDR2 FQNNGV. The DNA for the CDR3 is TGTGCCAGCAGCTTAAGACAGGCCGCCAGCTCTGGAAACACCATATATTTT. Protein sequence: CASSLRQAASSGNTIYF.

This clonotype was seen ten or more times. This chain uses TRBV10-3 with TRBJ2-2; D remains unclear. The CDR3 spans 14 residues. The germline CDR1 and CDR2 sequences are ENHRY and SYGVKD. The V and J ends lost 8 bases and 5 bases respectively, with 15 bases between them. The CDR3 DNA is TGTGCCATCTTAGCACTGGAAGAAACCGGGGAGCTGTTTTTT. It translates to CAILALEETGELFF.

In DNA, the CDR3 is TGTGCCAGTAGTGAAGGACGGGTCAATGAGCAGTTCTTC. Protein sequence: CASSEGRVNEQFF. The rearrangement links TRBV19 to TRBJ2-1, with D hard to call. The germline V and J ends were trimmed by 5 bases and 6 bases, with 11 bases remaining between them. This CDR3 has 13 amino acids. Germline CDR1 is LNHDA and CDR2 is SQIVND (reference sequence).

This clonotype was seen ten or more times. This rearrangement joins TRBV5-8 to TRBJ2-7; maybe TRBD2 (5 bases). This CDR3 contains 17 residues. Germline V gene data show CDR1 as SGHTS and CDR2 as YDEGEE. Trimming took 0 bases from V and 3 from J, leaving 19 bases between them. The CDR3 DNA is TGTGCCAGCAGCTTGGACGGCATGTCGGTAGGGAGCTACGAGCAGTACTTC. Translating it yields CASSLDGMSVGSYEQYF.

This clonotype was counted many times. V is TRBV7-2 and J is TRBJ2-2, with 13 positions matching TRBD2. With 6 bases clipped from V and 6 bases from J, the junction kept 7 bases outside the gene matches. CDR1 is SGHTA, CDR2 FQGNSA, per germline. There are 16 residues in the CDR3. The chain's CDR3 is CASRGPGLAGSGELFF. CDR3 nucleotide sequence: TGTGCCAGCAGGGGACCGGGACTAGCGGGATCCGGGGAGCTGTTTTTT.

At least ten counts were recorded for this clonotype. The V and J genes are TRBV12-3 or TRBV12-4 and TRBJ2-1; D is uncertain. Trimming cost V 3 bases and J 5 bases, with 11 bases left between them. The CDR3 runs to 14 residues. In DNA, the CDR3 is TGTGCCAGCAGTTTTCGGCGAACTAACAATGAGCAGTTCTTC. It encodes CASSFRRTNNEQFF.

There are a few counts of this clonotype. This rearrangement joins TRBV10-3 to TRBJ2-1; D uncertain. CDR1 and CDR2 from the germline V gene are ENHRY and SYGVKD. This CDR3 contains 15 residues. V shed 8 bases and J shed 8 bases, with 22 bases lying between them. This chain's CDR3 is CAISPLSGGRDEQFF. CDR3 in DNA: TGTGCCATCTCCCCCCTTTCGGGCGGCAGAGATGAGCAGTTCTTC.

J is TRBJ1-2 and V is TRBV10-3; D is possibly TRBD1 (5 bases). V lost 8 bases and J 3 bases, leaving 13 bases between the germline ends. The CDR3 is 13 amino acids. Germline CDR1 reads ENHRY; CDR2 reads SYGVKD. CDR3 nucleotide sequence: TGTGCCATCTCAGAGGGGATCTACTATGGCTACACCTTC. It yields the protein CAISEGIYYGYTF.

A remark on this clonotype: Just one base apart from a much larger clone, this may be a read error. The CDR3 DNA follows: TGTGCCAGCTGTTTAGCGCTCGCCCCGTCTGGGGCCAACGTCCTGACTTTC. Residues: CASCLALAPSGANVLTF. V usage is TRBV12-3 or TRBV12-4 and J usage is TRBJ2-6, with TRBD2 as a possible D gene (5 bases). This CDR3 has 17 amino acids.

This clonotype has ten or more counts. V and J are TRBV7-9 and TRBJ2-3; TRBD2 might be the D (6 bases). V lost 1 base to trimming and J lost 3 bases, with 14 bases between them. CDR3 length equals 16 residues. CDR1 is SEHNR and CDR2 is FQNEAQ in the germline V gene (reference sequence). The CDR3 DNA reads as TGTGCCAGCAGCTTAGGGGCGGGGTCGGGAACAGATACGCAGTATTTT. Translating gives CASSLGAGSGTDTQYF.

The chain is built from TRBV28 and TRBJ1-2, with D possibly matching TRBD1 (5 bases). This CDR3 is built from 14 residues. Germline V gene sequence: CDR1 MDHEN, CDR2 SYDVKM. V was pared by 6 bases and J by 4 bases, with 15 bases between. CDR3 bases: TGTGCCAGCAGCTCCGGGACGACCGCCTATGGCTACACCTTC. This codes for CASSSGTTAYGYTF.

This clonotype appeared many times. The chain links TRBV24-1 to TRBJ2-1, with 11 nucleotides matching TRBD2. V shed 1 base, J shed 2 bases, and the junction held 21 bases outside the gene matches. Germline-derived CDR1 and CDR2 are KGHDR and SFDVKD. The CDR3 has 23 amino acids. In DNA, the CDR3 is TGTGCCACCAGTGATTTAGGGACTGATCGAACCATTACTAGCGGGGGAACCTACAATGAGCAGTTCTTC. Translating it yields CATSDLGTDRTITSGGTYNEQFF.

The chain joins TRBV6-2 or TRBV6-3 to TRBJ2-5, with TRBD2 identical over 7 bases. V dropped 8 bases and J dropped 5; count of bases not matched to a gene: 11. The CDR3 is made up of 14 amino acids. Germline CDR1 reads MNHEY; CDR2 reads SVGEGT. CDR3: CASSLAGVGETQYF. In DNA form, the CDR3 reads TGTGCCAGCTCGCTTGCGGGAGTAGGTGAGACCCAGTACTTC.

This clonotype has a count of ten or more. The rearrangement joins TRBV6-2 or TRBV6-3 to TRBJ2-7; D possibly corresponds to TRBD1 (6 bases). In germline, CDR1 is MNHEY, CDR2 SVGEGT. The CDR3 spans 13 residues. Trimming pared 5 bases from V and 5 bases from J, leaving 13 bases between. CDR3 coding DNA: TGTGCCAGCAGTGACAGGAGCCAAGACGAGCAGTACTTC. Its translation is CASSDRSQDEQYF.

This clonotype has ten or more counts. The V and J genes are TRBV7-8 and TRBJ2-1; 7 bases agree with TRBD1. Germline V gene sequence: CDR1 SGHVS, CDR2 FQNEAQ. The J segment lost 8 bases and the V segment lost 5 bases, leaving 9 bases of the junction unmatched. CDR3 length: 14 amino acids. The CDR3 DNA reads as TGTGCCAGCAGCGGACGACAGGGATCATATGAGCAGTTCTTC. Protein sequence: CASSGRQGSYEQFF.

This clonotype came up a few times. The chain has TRBV7-9 and TRBJ2-2, with 10 bases that match TRBD2. The germline CDR1 and CDR2 sequences are SEHNR and FQNEAQ (reference sequence). V dropped 5 bases and J dropped 5; count of bases not matched to a gene: 14. This CDR3 is built from 18 residues. For the CDR3, the DNA is TGTGCCAGCAGCACGCGGTTATTAGCGGGAGGAGGTACCGGGGAGCTGTTTTTT. This codes for CASSTRLLAGGGTGELFF.

This rearrangement joins TRBV4-1 to TRBJ2-2, with TRBD2 matching over 8 bases. Per the germline V gene, CDR1 is MGHRA and CDR2 is YSYEKL. The CDR3 length is 16 residues. Trimming at V came to 4 bases and at J to 4 bases, leaving 8 bases not matched to a gene. CDR3 in amino acids: CASSPSAGGGTGELFF. For the CDR3, the DNA is TGCGCCAGCAGCCCTTCCGCGGGGGGTGGCACCGGGGAGCTGTTTTTT.

This chain links TRBV28 with TRBJ2-7, with D unclear. V lost 7 bases, J lost 1 base, and 14 bases lay in between. Germline loops: CDR1 MDHEN, CDR2 SYDVKM. CDR3 size: 14 residues. CDR3 nucleotides: TGTGCCAGCATTCCACGGACGGATTCCTACGAGCAGTACTTC. Encoded protein: CASIPRTDSYEQYF.

This clonotype appeared many times. The chain joins TRBV7-2 to TRBJ2-3, with 7 bases that match TRBD2. The CDR3 extends over 17 amino acids. With V trimmed by 2 bases and J by 0 bases, 8 bases remained unmatched. The germline V gene has CDR1 SGHTA and CDR2 FQGNSA. This chain's CDR3 is CASSLPPRELSTDTQYF. DNA of the CDR3: TGTGCCAGCAGCTTACCTCCGCGGGAGCTTAGCACAGATACGCAGTATTTT.

This clonotype appeared many times. The chain joins TRBV7-2 to TRBJ1-1; D uncertain. The CDR3 length is 13 residues. Trimming pared 2 bases from V and 1 base from J, leaving 5 bases between. Germline V lookup: CDR1 SGHTA, CDR2 FQGNSA. CDR3 in DNA: TGTGCCAGCAGCTTAAGCCGGAACACTGAAGCTTTCTTT. Translation: CASSLSRNTEAFF. Full variable domain (outside the CDR3, taken from reference TRBV7-2 and TRBJ1-1): GAGVSQSPSNKVTEKGKDVELRCDPISGHTALYWYRQSLGQGLEFLIYFQGNSAPDKSGLPSDRFSAERTGGSVSTLTIQRTQQEDSAVYLCASSLSRNTEAFFGQGTRLTVV.

This clonotype was seen ten or more times. The CDR3 DNA reads TGTGCCAGCAGCTTACGGGGGACCGCCTACGAGCAGTACTTC. Protein: CASSLRGTAYEQYF. The rearrangement uses TRBV7-8 and TRBJ2-7; D might be TRBD2 (6 bases). Trimming took off 2 bases at V and 2 bases at J, with 10 bases between the two ends. The CDR3 runs 14 residues. The V gene's germline CDR1 is SGHVS and CDR2 FQNEAQ. Full variable domain (outside the CDR3, taken from reference TRBV7-8 and TRBJ2-7): GAGVSQSPRYKVAKRGQDVALRCDPISGHVSLFWYQQALGQGPEFLTYFQNEAQLDKSGLPSDRFFAERPEGSVSTLKIQRTQQEDSAVYLCASSLRGTAYEQYFGPGTRLTVT.

This chain joins TRBV6-2 or TRBV6-3 and TRBJ2-5; D might be TRBD2 (5 bases). The germline V gene has CDR1 MNHEY and CDR2 SVGEGT. The ends were cut back, 1 base at V and 4 bases at J, with 7 bases in the middle. The CDR3 length is 13 residues. CDR3 bases: TGTGCCAGCAGTTACTGGGCGGGAGAGACCCAGTACTTC. Its translation: CASSYWAGETQYF.

This clonotype appeared a few times. The rearrangement links TRBV7-9 to TRBJ1-1; D gene unclear. CDR3 length: 14 amino acids. CDR1 and CDR2 (germline): SEHNR, FQNEAQ (reference sequence). The V end was cut by 5 bases, the J end by 3 bases, with 13 bases between. CDR3: CASSPNGVDTEAFF. DNA for the CDR3: TGTGCCAGCAGCCCGAACGGAGTGGACACTGAAGCTTTCTTT.

The chain combines TRBV4-1 with TRBJ1-1, with D possibly TRBD1 on 5 matching bases. The germline CDR1 and CDR2 sequences are MGHRA and YSYEKL. The CDR3 loop spans 15 amino acids. The germline V and J ends were trimmed by 2 bases and 1 base, with 11 bases remaining between them. The DNA of the CDR3 is TGCGCCAGCAGCCAACCGACAGCCAGGAACACTGAAGCTTTCTTT. The encoded protein is CASSQPTARNTEAFF.

This clonotype appeared a few times. J is TRBJ1-1 and V is TRBV29-1; D call uncertain. Deletions cut 6 bases from V and 1 base from J, with 15 bases between. CDR1 is SQVTM and CDR2 is ANQGSEA in the germline V gene. CDR3 size: 14 residues. The CDR3 bases are TGCAGCGTAACTAAGCCTCCCGGGAACACTGAAGCTTTCTTT. This sequence encodes CSVTKPPGNTEAFF.

The table lists this clonotype with a few counts. The chain couples TRBV2 to TRBJ1-2; D is uncertain. V gave up 4 bases and J gave up 4 bases, with 13 bases separating them. The germline CDR1 and CDR2 sequences are SNHLY and FYNNEI. This CDR3 is 14 amino acids long. The CDR3 sequence: CASSVTAVSYGYTF. The CDR3 nucleotides read TGTGCCAGCAGTGTAACGGCGGTCTCCTATGGCTACACCTTC.

Many counts were recorded for this clonotype. This sequence joins TRBV7-6 and TRBJ2-3; 7 bases align to TRBD1. Germline-derived CDR1 and CDR2 are SGHVS and FNYEAQ. V dropped 3 bases and J dropped 3; count of bases not matched to a gene: 6. The CDR3 is 15 residues long. The CDR3 region is CASSFTPTGTDTQYF. In DNA, the CDR3 is TGTGCCAGCAGCTTTACGCCGACAGGGACAGATACGCAGTATTTT.

This clonotype came up many times. The chain recombines TRBV7-2 with TRBJ2-1, with TRBD2 identical over 12 bases. Per germline, CDR1 SGHTA and CDR2 FQGNSA. The length of the CDR3 is 16 residues. V trimming: 1 base; J trimming: 9 bases; junction bases outside the gene matches: 7. CDR3 bases: TGTGCCAGCAGCTTAGGTCCTAGCGGGAGGGCCACTGAGCAGTTCTTC. Amino acids: CASSLGPSGRATEQFF.

This clonotype turned up a few times. The chain employs TRBV18 and TRBJ2-7; D is possibly TRBD1 (6 bases). Germline CDR1 is KGHSH and CDR2 is LQKENI. This CDR3 is built from 15 residues. V was clipped by 2 bases and J by 0 bases, with 11 bases between them. The chain's CDR3 is CASSPGRGPSYEQYF. The CDR3 region has the DNA TGTGCCAGCTCACCAGGCAGGGGACCCTCCTACGAGCAGTACTTC.

This clonotype was seen ten or more times. J is TRBJ2-5 and V is TRBV12-3 or TRBV12-4, with D possibly TRBD1 on 5 matching bases. The V end lost 6 bases, the J end lost 5 bases, and 19 bases lay between the germline ends. This CDR3 spans 15 amino acids. The CDR3 region has the DNA TGTGCCAGCAGCCAAGCTAGACAGTCCCGGGAGACCCAGTACTTC. Its translation is CASSQARQSRETQYF.

This clonotype was observed at least ten times. The chain joins TRBV15 to TRBJ2-7, with D perhaps TRBD1 or TRBD2 (5 bases each). The CDR3 consists of 14 residues. Trimming took off 1 base at V and 6 bases at J, with 13 bases between the two ends. CDR1 and CDR2 from the germline V gene are LNHNV and YYDKDF (reference sequence). DNA of the CDR3: TGTGCCACCAGCAGAGGAAATGAGGGGTTCGAGCAGTACTTC. It yields the protein CATSRGNEGFEQYF. The full variable domain, rest sourced from reference TRBV15 and TRBJ2-7, is DAMVIQNPRYQVTQFGKPVTLSCSQTLNHNVMYWYQQKSSQAPKLLFHYYDKDFNNEADTPDNFQSRRPNTSFCFLDIRSPGLGDTAMYLCATSRGNEGFEQYFGPGTRLTVT.